Listed here is a single T cell receptor (beta chain). The entry originates in a study of blood T cell repertoires in COVID-19. Study in general: Samples of COVID-19 (acute and convalescent) were obtained from the United States, Italy and Spain. From T cells, B-cell-depleted T cells, or PBMCs came the material, which was cDNA or gDNA.

The V end was cut by 0 bases, the J end by 4 bases, with 9 bases between. The CDR3 sequence is 14 residues long. Germline loops: CDR1 LNHDA, CDR2 SQIVND (reference sequence). Per the authors' pipeline: Estimated nucleated cell counts came from reference gene primer amplification. Profiled with immunoSEQ multiplex PCR; TCRdb holds only in-frame clones, not every one. The V and J calls and clone size were taken over from that table, and D and trimming were inferred from the DNA. The sample lists over 200,000 clones, 75% to 90% occurring once. The sequencing input was peripheral blood. The chain has TRBV19 and TRBJ1-2; D is uncertain. This TCR came from a man between 25 and 39 years old who had recovered from COVID-19. In DNA, the CDR3 is TGTGCCAGTAGTATAGACAGGCCTACCTATGGCTACACCTTC. As protein: CASSIDRPTYGYTF. Variable domain in full (rest from reference TRBV19 and TRBJ1-2): DGGITQSPKYLFRKEGQNVTLSCEQNLNHDAMYWYRQDPGQGLRLIYYSQIVNDFQKGDIAEGYSVSREKKESFPLTVTSAQKNPTAFYLCASSIDRPTYGYTFGSGTRLTVV.